The clone carrying this TCR beta chain turned up a few times. Breast cancer patients provided tissue from their axillary draining lymph nodes. This sample was taken from a study of breast tumors, draining lymph nodes, adjacent tissues. TCRdb independently ran MiXCR on the multiplex PCR reads; one entry per CDR3 protein. The table has about 200,000 distinct CDR3 sequences, approximately 33% seen once; the top ten hold 4.3%. Germline values: CDR1 DFQATT, CDR2 SNEGSKA (reference sequence). The CDR3 covers 19 residues. The V and J ends lost 1 base and 1 base, in that order; junction bases with no gene match: 15.

The clonotype was recovered from a female donor with breast cancer. Some clones in this sample may be carry-over from other donors' samples. This chain joins TRBV20-1 and TRBJ2-2; 7 bases line up with TRBD2. The sequenced sample was axillary lymph node tissue. CDR3 sequence: CSARVGTLAAALNTGELFF. CDR3 DNA: TGCAGTGCTAGAGTTGGTACCCTAGCGGCGGCTTTGAACACCGGGGAGCTGTTTTTT.